This TCR beta chain came from a study of T cell repertoires in cytomegalovirus infection (dated by TCRdb to the late 2010s). Looking at the study overall: Peptide stimulations targeted recently identified HLA-C-restricted CMV epitopes, whose presentation resists viral immunomodulation, together with well-studied HLA-B-restricted epitopes. Because public TCR beta signatures pointed to carriage of CMV infection together with the matching HLA type, the HLA type of each donor mattered for the analysis.

The sample holds a few counts of this clonotype. Its antigen remains undetermined. Per-nucleotide qualities are absent, and no much larger clonotype sits a single base away. Taken from cysteine to phenylalanine, the CDR3 has 14 residues. This entry keeps only the CDR3 DNA: 42 bases, framed from base 1. The germline V gene (reference sequence) specifies MNHNY as CDR1 and SVGAGI as CDR2. V is trimmed back by 9 bases and J by 7 bases, and the junction contains 9 bases that no gene match accounts for. The treatment or condition label on this specimen signifies: in vitro stimulation with specific CMV peptide epitopes to enrich CMV-specific T cells. Data came from an Illumina HiSeq 1500. TCRdb applied fastp at Q25 and MiXCR to the public reads, then kept only in-frame beta chains. CDR3 protein sequences are deduplicated, and each keeps its most common genes and DNA. This sample has about 500,000 distinct CDR3 sequences in its table, and about 33% of those were observed once. The ten largest clones represent 15% to 20% of the sample.

Overall study outcomes, separate from this receptor: The ex vivo response was dominated by HLA-C-restricted CMV-specific TCR beta clonotypes, and the single most frequent clonotype in two of eight donors was supplied by these HLA-C-restricted clonotypes. Cumulative frequency of public TCR beta family members discriminated carriers of CMV infection plus the relevant HLA type in this cohort and an independent roughly 330-donor cohort.

This chain is built from TRBV6-6 and TRBJ2-7, with 13 middle bases fitting TRBD2. The material was cultured PBMCs, obtained from culture after CMV antigen stimulation. The TCR sequence derives from a human donor in good health (CMV status not recorded). Some clones in this sample may be carry-over from other donors' samples. The CDR3 loop reads CASQLAGGLGEQYF. The DNA sequence follows: TGTGCCAGTCAACTAGCGGGGGGGCTCGGAGAGCAGTACTTC.